The source of this T cell receptor (beta chain) is a study of glioma-infiltrating T cells. Study-wide context: Target coverage was roughly 4.5- to 11-fold for about 1 million blood T cells. Notes on the study in general: Gliomas, especially low-grade, showed above-expected tissue-blood divergence; non-neoplastic patients showed below. Patients with low tissue-blood divergence carried a signature set of shared blood CDR3 motifs.

This CDR3 has 15 residues. The germline CDR1 and CDR2 sequences are MNHEY and SMNVEV (reference sequence). Deletions cut 2 bases from V and 4 bases from J, with 11 bases between. As to this clonotype: The antigen is unknown.

Amplification of TCR alpha and beta CDR3 regions from RNA used iRepertoire nested multiplex PCR. Each CDR3 protein gets one entry after TCRdb re-called the multiplex PCR reads with MiXCR. This sample has 300,000 to 450,000 distinct CDR3 sequences, with less than 50% found just once. The sample was glioma tissue, nonneoplastic brain tissue, or PBMCs (not recorded which). The sequence derives from a human donor with low-grade glioma or glioblastoma, undergoing nonglioma brain surgery, or in good health (not recorded which). This sequence joins TRBV27 and TRBJ1-4; D is ambiguous. The CDR3 nucleotides read TGTGCCAGCAGTTTACTTTTAGGCGGTAATGAAAAACTGTTTTTT. It is translated as CASSLLLGGNEKLFF. Combining the CDR3 with reference TRBV27 and TRBJ1-4 gives the whole variable domain EAQVTQNPRYLITVTGKKLTVTCSQNMNHEYMSWYRQDPGLGLRQIYYSMNVEVTDKGDVPEGYKVSRKEKRNFPLILESPSPNQTSLYFCASSLLLGGNEKLFFGSGTQLSVL.